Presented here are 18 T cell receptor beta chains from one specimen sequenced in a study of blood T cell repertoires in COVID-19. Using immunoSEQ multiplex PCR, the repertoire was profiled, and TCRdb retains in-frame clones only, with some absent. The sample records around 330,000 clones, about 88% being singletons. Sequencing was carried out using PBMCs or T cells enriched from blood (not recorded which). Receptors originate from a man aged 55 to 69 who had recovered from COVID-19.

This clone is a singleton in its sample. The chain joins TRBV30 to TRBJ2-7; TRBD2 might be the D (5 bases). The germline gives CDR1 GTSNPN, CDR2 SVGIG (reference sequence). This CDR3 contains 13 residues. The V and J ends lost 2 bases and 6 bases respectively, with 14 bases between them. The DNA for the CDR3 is TGTGCCTGGAGTTTGAGGAGGCCCGGCGAGCAGTACTTC. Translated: CAWSLRRPGEQYF. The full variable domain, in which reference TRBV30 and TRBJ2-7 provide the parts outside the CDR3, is SQTIHQWPATLVQPVGSPLSLECTVEGTSNPNLYWYRQAAGRGLQLLFYSVGIGQISSEVPQNLSASRPQDRQFILSSKKLLLSDSGFYLCAWSLRRPGEQYFGPGTRLTVT.

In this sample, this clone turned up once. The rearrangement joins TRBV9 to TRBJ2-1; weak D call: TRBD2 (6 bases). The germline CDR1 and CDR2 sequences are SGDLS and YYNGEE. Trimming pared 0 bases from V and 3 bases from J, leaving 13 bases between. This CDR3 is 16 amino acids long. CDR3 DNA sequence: TGTGCCAGCAGCGTAGGGCCGGGGAGGAACTACAATGAGCAGTTCTTC. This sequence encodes CASSVGPGRNYNEQFF. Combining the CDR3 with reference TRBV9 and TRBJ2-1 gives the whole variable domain DSGVTQTPKHLITATGQRVTLRCSPRSGDLSVYWYQQSLDQGLQFLIQYYNGEERAKGNILERFSAQQFPDLHSELNLSSLELGDSALYFCASSVGPGRNYNEQFFGPGTRLTVL.

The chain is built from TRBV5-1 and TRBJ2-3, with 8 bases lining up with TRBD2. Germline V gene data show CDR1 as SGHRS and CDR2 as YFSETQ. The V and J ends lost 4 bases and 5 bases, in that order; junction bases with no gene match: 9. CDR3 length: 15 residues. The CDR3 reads CASSEGGLGVDTQYF. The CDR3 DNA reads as TGCGCCAGCAGCGAAGGGGGACTAGGGGTAGATACGCAGTATTTT.

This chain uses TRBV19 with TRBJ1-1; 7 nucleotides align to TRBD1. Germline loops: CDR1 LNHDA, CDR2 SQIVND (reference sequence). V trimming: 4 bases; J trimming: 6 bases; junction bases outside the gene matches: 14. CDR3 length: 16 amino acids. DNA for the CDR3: TGTGCCAGTAGTAGAGGATCATCCACAGGGGTATCTGAAGCTTTCTTT. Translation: CASSRGSSTGVSEAFF.

CDR3 bases: TGTGCCAGCAGTCCGGGTATAGCACTCTCCTACGAGCAGTACTTC. Amino acids: CASSPGIALSYEQYF. This chain uses TRBV27 with TRBJ2-7; D is ambiguous. The CDR3 consists of 15 residues. The germline V gene encodes CDR1 MNHEY and CDR2 SMNVEV (reference sequence). Trimming left V 5 bases short and J 0 bases short, with 14 bases between.

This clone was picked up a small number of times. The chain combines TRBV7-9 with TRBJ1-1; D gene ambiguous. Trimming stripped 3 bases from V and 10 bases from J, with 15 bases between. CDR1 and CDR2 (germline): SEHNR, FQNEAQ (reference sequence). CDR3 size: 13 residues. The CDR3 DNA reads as TGTGCCAGCAGCTTGGATGGCCGCGGGCTAGCTTTCTTT. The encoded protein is CASSLDGRGLAFF.

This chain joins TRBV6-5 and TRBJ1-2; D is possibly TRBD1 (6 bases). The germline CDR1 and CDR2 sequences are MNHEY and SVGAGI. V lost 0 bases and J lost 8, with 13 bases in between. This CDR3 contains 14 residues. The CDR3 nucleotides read TGTGCCAGCAGTTACTCGGGACAATCGGGAGGCTACACCTTC. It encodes CASSYSGQSGGYTF.

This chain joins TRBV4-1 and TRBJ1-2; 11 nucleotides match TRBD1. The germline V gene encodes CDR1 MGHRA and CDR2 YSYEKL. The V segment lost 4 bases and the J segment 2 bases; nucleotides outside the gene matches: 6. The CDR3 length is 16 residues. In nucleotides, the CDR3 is TGCGCCAGCAGCCTCAACGGACAGGGGGCGAACTATGGCTACACCTTC. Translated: CASSLNGQGANYGYTF.

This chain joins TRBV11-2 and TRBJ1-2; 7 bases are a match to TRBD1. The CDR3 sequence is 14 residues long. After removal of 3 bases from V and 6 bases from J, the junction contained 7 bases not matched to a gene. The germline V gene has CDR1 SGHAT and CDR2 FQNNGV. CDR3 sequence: CASSFLHQGDGYTF. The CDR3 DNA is TGTGCCAGCAGCTTCCTCCACCAGGGGGATGGCTACACCTTC.

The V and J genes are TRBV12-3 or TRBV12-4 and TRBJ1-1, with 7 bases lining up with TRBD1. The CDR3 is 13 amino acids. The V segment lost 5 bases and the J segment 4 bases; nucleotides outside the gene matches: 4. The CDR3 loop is CASSLGGPTEAFF. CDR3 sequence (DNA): TGTGCCAGCAGTCTAGGGGGCCCCACTGAAGCTTTCTTT.

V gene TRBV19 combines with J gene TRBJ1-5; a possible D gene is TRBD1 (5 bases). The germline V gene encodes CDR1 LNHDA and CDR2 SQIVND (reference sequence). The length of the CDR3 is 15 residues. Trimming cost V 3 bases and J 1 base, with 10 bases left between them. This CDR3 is CASSMGLTSNQPQHF. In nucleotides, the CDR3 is TGTGCCAGTAGTATGGGACTTACAAGCAATCAGCCCCAGCATTTT.

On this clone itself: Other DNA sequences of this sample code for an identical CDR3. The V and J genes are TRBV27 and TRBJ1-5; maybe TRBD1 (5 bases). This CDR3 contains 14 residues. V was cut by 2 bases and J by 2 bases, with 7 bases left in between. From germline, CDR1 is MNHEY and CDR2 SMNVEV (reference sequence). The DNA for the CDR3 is TGTGCCAGCAGTTTAACGGGGGGCAATCAGCCCCAGCATTTT. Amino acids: CASSLTGGNQPQHF.

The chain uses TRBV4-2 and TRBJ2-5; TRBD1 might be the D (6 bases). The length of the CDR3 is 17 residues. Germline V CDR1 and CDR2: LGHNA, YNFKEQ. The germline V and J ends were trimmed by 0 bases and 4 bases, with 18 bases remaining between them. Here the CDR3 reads CASSQDVPEGGRETQYF. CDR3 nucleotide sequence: TGTGCCAGCAGCCAAGACGTTCCGGAAGGGGGAAGAGAGACCCAGTACTTC.

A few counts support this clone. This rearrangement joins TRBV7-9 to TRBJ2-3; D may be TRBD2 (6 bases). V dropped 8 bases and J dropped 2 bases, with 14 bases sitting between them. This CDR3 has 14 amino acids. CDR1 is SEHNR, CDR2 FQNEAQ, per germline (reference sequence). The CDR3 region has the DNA TGTGCCAGCGTGATCGGGGGAATCACAGATACGCAGTATTTT. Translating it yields CASVIGGITDTQYF.

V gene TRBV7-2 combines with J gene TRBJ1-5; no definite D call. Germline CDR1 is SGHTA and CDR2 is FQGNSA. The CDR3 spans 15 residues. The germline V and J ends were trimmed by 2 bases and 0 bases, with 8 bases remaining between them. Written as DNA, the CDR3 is TGTGCCAGCAGCTTAAGCGTTAATAGCAATCAGCCCCAGCATTTT. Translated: CASSLSVNSNQPQHF.

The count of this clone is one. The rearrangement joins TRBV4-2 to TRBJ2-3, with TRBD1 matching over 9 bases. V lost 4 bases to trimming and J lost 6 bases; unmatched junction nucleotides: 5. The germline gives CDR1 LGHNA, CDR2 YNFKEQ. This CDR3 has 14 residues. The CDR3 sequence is CASSPGTGKDTQYF. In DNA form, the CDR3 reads TGTGCCAGCAGCCCAGGGACAGGGAAGGATACGCAGTATTTT.

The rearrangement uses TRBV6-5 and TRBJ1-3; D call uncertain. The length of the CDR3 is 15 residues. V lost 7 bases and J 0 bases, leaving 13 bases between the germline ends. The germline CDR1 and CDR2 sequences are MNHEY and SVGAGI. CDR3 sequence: CASTSASGSGNTIYF. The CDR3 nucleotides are TGTGCCAGCACCTCAGCCTCGGGCTCTGGAAACACCATATATTTT.

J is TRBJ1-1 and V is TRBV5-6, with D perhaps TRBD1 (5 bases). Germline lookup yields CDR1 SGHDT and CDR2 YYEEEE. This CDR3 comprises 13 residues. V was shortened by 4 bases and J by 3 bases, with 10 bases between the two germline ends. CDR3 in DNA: TGTGCCAGCAGCCGCGGGGCATACACTGAAGCTTTCTTT. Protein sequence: CASSRGAYTEAFF.